The 14 T cell receptor beta chains reported below all come from one sample, sequenced in a study of post-analysis software for immune sequencing data. The antigens these receptors bind are not known. Study conclusions and caveats: Four or five TRBV segments were significantly more frequent in patients than in controls. TRBV5-6, TRBV5-1 and TRBV20-1 were among these segments.

Unique molecular identifiers tagged the TCR beta cDNA libraries. Using its own MiXCR run on the PCR reads, TCRdb lists one record per CDR3 protein. Among hundreds of thousands of distinct CDR3 sequences listed, around 40% were seen once. The sequencing sample was made of blood. The receptors shown here come from a girl aged 10 to 17 with multiple sclerosis.

As concerns this clonotype: A much larger clone differs by one base, so this may be a read error. V usage is TRBV12-3 or TRBV12-4 and J usage is TRBJ2-5; 12 bases are a match to TRBD2. The junction had 1 base not matched to a gene; V was cut back by 6 bases and J by 2 bases. CDR3 size: 14 residues. CDR3: CASRLAGGQETQYF. The CDR3 nucleotides are TGTGCCAGCAGGCTAGCGGGGGGGCAAGAGACCCAGTACTTC.

The genes are TRBV27 and TRBJ2-1, with no clear D. V lost 5 bases and J 5 bases, leaving 7 bases between the germline ends. The CDR3 extends over 12 amino acids. The germline gives CDR1 MNHEY, CDR2 SMNVEV (reference sequence). The CDR3 nucleotides are TGTGCCAGCAGTGGTTCTAACAATGAGCAGTTCTTC. Translated, it gives CASSGSNNEQFF.

This chain joins TRBV13 and TRBJ2-7; possibly TRBD1 for D (6 bases). The CDR3 contains 14 residues. Germline CDR1 and CDR2: PRHDT and FYEKMQ (reference sequence). The V end lost 4 bases, the J end lost 6 bases, and 16 bases lay between the germline ends. The CDR3, as DNA: TGTGCCAGCAGCTCTGTAACAGGGAAAGGCGAGCAGTACTTC. This translates into CASSSVTGKGEQYF.

This chain joins TRBV5-1 and TRBJ2-5, with a weak D call TRBD2 (6 bases). The CDR3 has 16 amino acids. From germline, CDR1 is SGHRS and CDR2 YFSETQ. V lost 0 bases and J lost 4, with 16 bases in between. CDR3 in DNA: TGCGCCAGCAGCTTGGATCCTAGCGCGGACGGAGAGACCCAGTACTTC. This sequence encodes CASSLDPSADGETQYF.

The chain employs TRBV11-2 and TRBJ2-4, with unresolved D. CDR3 size: 15 residues. In germline, CDR1 is SGHAT, CDR2 FQNNGV. Trimming stripped 5 bases from V and 0 bases from J, with 11 bases between. The chain's CDR3 is CASSPRVLAKNIQYF. DNA for the CDR3: TGTGCCAGCAGCCCTAGGGTACTAGCCAAAAACATTCAGTACTTC. Looking up the rest from reference TRBV11-2 and TRBJ2-4 gives the full variable domain: EAGVAQSPRYKIIEKRQSVAFWCNPISGHATLYWYQQILGQGPKLLIQFQNNGVVDDSQLPKDRFSAERLKGVDSTLKIQPAKLEDSAVYLCASSPRVLAKNIQYFGAGTRLSVL.

This CDR3 reads CASRPTSGRANEQFF. The CDR3 bases are TGTGCCAGCAGACCAACTAGCGGGAGGGCGAATGAGCAGTTCTTC. The chain combines TRBV12-3 or TRBV12-4 with TRBJ2-1, with 13 bases aligning to TRBD2. V dropped 6 bases and J dropped 7; count of bases not matched to a gene: 6. The CDR3 loop spans 15 amino acids.

This clonotype was seen a handful of times. The chain is built from TRBV6-6 and TRBJ2-7, with D perhaps TRBD2 (5 bases). CDR1 is MNHNY, CDR2 SVGAGI, per germline (reference sequence). The CDR3 has 17 residues. Trimming cost V 2 bases and J 3 bases, with 20 bases left between them. The CDR3 reads CASSYPTGGLLSYEQYF. CDR3 coding DNA: TGTGCCAGCAGTTACCCAACCGGCGGGCTCCTCAGCTACGAGCAGTACTTC.

The chain employs TRBV4-1 and TRBJ2-1; 8 bases fit TRBD2. Germline trimming cut 0 bases from V and 6 bases from J; bases unmatched to any gene: 4. In germline, CDR1 is MGHRA, CDR2 YSYEKL. The length of the CDR3 is 15 residues. The CDR3 nucleotides read TGCGCCAGCAGCCAAGATAGCGGGACTTTCAATGAGCAGTTCTTC. This gives the protein CASSQDSGTFNEQFF.

This clonotype was counted between two and nine times. The V call is TRBV5-1, the J call TRBJ2-1; no firm D call. The germline CDR1 and CDR2 sequences are SGHRS and YFSETQ. The CDR3 runs to 13 residues. The V end lost 2 bases, the J end lost 9 bases, and 12 bases lay between the germline ends. The CDR3 DNA reads TGCGCCAGCAGCTTCCAGCAGCCTAGTGAGCAGTTCTTC. Its protein is CASSFQQPSEQFF.

This clonotype is a singleton in its sample. This chain links TRBV7-2 with TRBJ2-1; 11 bases map to TRBD2. The V gene end was trimmed by 5 bases and the J gene end by 7 bases; junction bases not matched to a gene: 16. Germline CDR1 SGHTA, CDR2 FQGNSA. CDR3 length: 18 residues. The CDR3 coding sequence is TGTGCCAGCAGCCCGTCGTCGGGACTAGCGGCTGGGGGGAATGAGCAGTTCTTC. It encodes CASSPSSGLAAGGNEQFF.

This clonotype was counted between two and nine times. The chain is built from TRBV3-1 and TRBJ2-7, with D hard to call. The V and J ends lost 3 bases and 4 bases respectively, with 10 bases between them. This CDR3 comprises 13 residues. Germline lookup yields CDR1 LGHDT and CDR2 YNNKEL (reference sequence). CDR3 amino acids: CASSQAPEYEQYF. Written as DNA, the CDR3 is TGTGCCAGCAGCCAGGCCCCTGAATACGAGCAGTACTTC.

The chain links TRBV19 to TRBJ2-1; D is tentatively TRBD1 or TRBD2 (6 bases each). Looked up from germline, CDR1 is LNHDA and CDR2 is SQIVND (reference sequence). V lost 5 bases and J 0 bases, leaving 11 bases between the germline ends. The CDR3 totals 15 residues. The chain's CDR3 is CASSGGGSSYNEQFF. DNA for the CDR3: TGTGCCAGTAGTGGAGGGGGGAGCTCCTACAATGAGCAGTTCTTC.

This clonotype was observed a few times. The gene calls are TRBV29-1 and TRBJ1-2; TRBD1 aligns across 8 bases. The CDR3 covers 15 residues. The ends lost 4 bases at V and 4 bases at J; junction bases unmatched: 11. CDR1 and CDR2 from the germline V gene are SQVTM and ANQGSEA. The CDR3 region is CSVVNQGAFGYGYTF. The CDR3 DNA follows: TGCAGCGTTGTAAATCAGGGGGCATTCGGCTATGGCTACACCTTC. Looking up the rest from reference TRBV29-1 and TRBJ1-2 gives the full variable domain: SAVISQKPSRDICQRGTSLTIQCQVDSQVTMMFWYRQQPGQSLTLIATANQGSEATYESGFVIDKFPISRPNLTFSTLTVSNMSPEDSSIYLCSVVNQGAFGYGYTFGSGTRLTVV.

A remark on this clonotype: The junction shows a germline mismatch at one end, possibly a read error. The CDR3 reads CTSSDRRAEETQYF. The CDR3 DNA sequence: TGCACCAGCAGTGATCGAAGGGCTGAAGAGACCCAGTACTTC. The chain joins TRBV10-1 to TRBJ2-5; D remains unclear. This CDR3 is 14 amino acids long. Looked up from germline, CDR1 is WNHNN and CDR2 is SYGVQD (reference sequence).